The 14 T cell receptor beta chains presented below share a single source sample, sequenced in a study of metastatic and nonmetastatic thyroid tumors. TCRdb reprocessed the PCR reads via MiXCR. The sample holds over 15,000 clones, 34% seen once. All patients were untreated before thyroid surgery. Sequencing was done on a sample of tumor tissue. The receptors originated from a female donor with papillary thyroid cancer or a benign thyroid nodule (not recorded which). Some clones in this sample may be carry-over from other donors' samples.

This clone ranks as medium-sized. The chain recombines TRBV24-1 with TRBJ2-7; 10 positions agree with TRBD2. Trimming cost V 0 bases and J 2 bases; bases outside gene matches: 0. The CDR3 spans 15 residues. CDR1 is KGHDR, CDR2 SFDVKD, per germline. The CDR3 sequence: CATSDLSGGAYEQYF. For the CDR3, the DNA is TGTGCCACCAGTGATTTGAGCGGGGGGGCCTACGAGCAGTACTTC.

This clone came up a few times. The chain couples TRBV28 to TRBJ2-3; 8 bases align to TRBD1. V lost 4 bases and J lost 6; bases outside the gene matches: 9. Germline V gene lookup returns CDR1 MDHEN and CDR2 SYDVKM. This CDR3 contains 15 residues. The CDR3 region has the DNA TGTGCCAGCAGTTCGAAGACAGGGGTGGCGGATACGCAGTATTTT. Amino acid sequence: CASSSKTGVADTQYF.

This clone was observed many times. The CDR3 protein is CASSLAHGGLTDTQYF. As DNA, the CDR3 is TGTGCCAGCAGCTTAGCGCACGGGGGGCTCACAGATACGCAGTATTTT. The chain is built from TRBV11-1 and TRBJ2-3, with D possibly being TRBD2 (7 bases). In germline, CDR1 is SGHAT, CDR2 FQDESV (reference sequence). The CDR3 is 16 amino acids. Trimming cost V 0 bases and J 2 bases, with 12 bases left between them. The complete variable domain, with remaining parts taken from reference TRBV11-1 and TRBJ2-3, reads EAEVAQSPRYKITEKSQAVAFWCDPISGHATLYWYRQILGQGPELLVQFQDESVVDDSQLPKDRFSAERLKGVDSTLKIQPAELGDSAMYLCASSLAHGGLTDTQYFGPGTRLTVL.

The V gene is TRBV20-1, the J gene TRBJ2-3; D gene unclear. The CDR3 loop spans 16 amino acids. Looked up from germline, CDR1 is DFQATT and CDR2 is SNEGSKA (reference sequence). Trimming left V 0 bases short and J 2 bases short, with 15 bases between. The CDR3 sequence: CSARDRVKGVTDTQYF. In nucleotides, the CDR3 is TGCAGTGCTAGAGATCGAGTCAAGGGCGTCACAGATACGCAGTATTTT.

This clone was seen only a few times. The chain employs TRBV6-1 and TRBJ1-2; D is possibly TRBD1 (5 bases). Germline CDR1 and CDR2: MNHNS and SASEGT. This CDR3 has 14 residues. Between the trimmed V and J ends, which lost 8 bases and 6 bases, there was a span of 19 bases. DNA for the CDR3: TGTGCCAGCCTGCGGGGGGGAGGGATTGATGGCTACACCTTC. Its protein product is CASLRGGGIDGYTF.

This clone has more than one count but fewer than ten. The chain uses TRBV6-1 and TRBJ1-1; TRBD1 matches at 9 bases. Losses at the gene ends were 5 bases for V and 2 bases for J; bases not matched to a gene: 3. In germline, CDR1 is MNHNS, CDR2 SASEGT. CDR3 size: 14 residues. For the CDR3, the DNA is TGTGCCAGCAGTCGACAGGGGGACAACACTGAAGCTTTCTTT. The encoded protein is CASSRQGDNTEAFF.

This clone occurred a few times. The genes are TRBV6-1 and TRBJ1-1, with 7 nucleotides matching TRBD1. V gave up 5 bases and J gave up 5 bases; unmatched junction bases: 5. The CDR3 spans 13 residues. The V gene's germline CDR1 is MNHNS and CDR2 SASEGT. CDR3 DNA: TGTGCCAGCAGTCGACAGGGTTGGACTGAAGCTTTCTTT. Protein: CASSRQGWTEAFF.

This clone was observed a few times. It is unclear where the CDR3 begins or ends on the DNA, so no DNA is shown, and the CDR3 is as TCRdb lists it. This chain joins TRBV7-5 and TRBJ1-2; the table's D call of TRBD1 was not tested on the DNA. TRBV7-5 corresponds to a pseudogene. The CDR3 comprises 18 residues, both ends counted. The chain's CDR3 is CISVPAKIRNGDPCWYTF.

This clone was recorded a few times. The gene calls are TRBV6-1 and TRBJ1-1; D gene ambiguous. Trimming removed 6 bases from V and 1 base from J, with 12 bases in between. The germline V gene has CDR1 MNHNS and CDR2 SASEGT. There are 14 residues in the CDR3. In DNA form, the CDR3 reads TGTGCCAGCAGCCCTGCTCGTTGGAACACTGAAGCTTTCTTT. Its translation is CASSPARWNTEAFF.

By share, this clone ranks as medium-sized. This chain links TRBV19 with TRBJ2-7; 11 nucleotides align to TRBD2. With 4 bases clipped from V and 2 bases from J, the junction kept 4 bases outside the gene matches. CDR3 size: 15 residues. Germline assignment: CDR1 LNHDA and CDR2 SQIVND (reference sequence). The CDR3 protein is CASSKGLAVPYEQYF. The CDR3 coding sequence is TGTGCCAGTAGTAAGGGACTAGCGGTTCCCTACGAGCAGTACTTC.

This clone was picked up a small number of times. The chain carries TRBV6-1 and TRBJ1-3; no definite D call. The CDR3 extends over 15 amino acids. Germline lookup yields CDR1 MNHNS and CDR2 SASEGT. The V and J ends lost 2 bases and 4 bases respectively, with 12 bases between them. CDR3 in amino acids: CASSETAIPGNTIYF. DNA of the CDR3: TGTGCCAGCAGTGAAACAGCGATTCCCGGAAACACCATATATTTT.

In this sample, this clone turned up a few times. This rearrangement joins TRBV28 to TRBJ2-7, with D possibly matching TRBD2 (5 bases). This CDR3 has 13 residues. Germline CDR1 MDHEN, CDR2 SYDVKM. V was shortened by 5 bases and J by 5 bases, with 13 bases between the two germline ends. In nucleotides, the CDR3 is TGTGCCAGCAGTCGGACGCCTAGCCACGAGCAGTACTTC. Translation gives CASSRTPSHEQYF.

This clone is medium-sized by share. This rearrangement joins TRBV24-1 to TRBJ2-1; D not resolved. Trimming removed 0 bases from V and 6 bases from J, with 5 bases in between. CDR3 size: 13 residues. Germline V gene data show CDR1 as KGHDR and CDR2 as SFDVKD. The CDR3, as DNA: TGTGCCACCAGTGATTTGGGCAGCAATGAGCAGTTCTTC. This sequence encodes CATSDLGSNEQFF.

The V gene is TRBV5-6, the J gene TRBJ1-4; D possibly corresponds to TRBD1 (6 bases). The V gene's germline CDR1 is SGHDT and CDR2 YYEEEE. CDR3 length: 15 residues. The V end was cut by 4 bases, the J end by 8 bases, with 18 bases between. The CDR3 nucleotides read TGTGCCAGCAGCCCCCGTCAGGGGCTGGGAGAAAAACTGTTTTTT. This gives the protein CASSPRQGLGEKLFF.